The 8 T cell receptor beta chains below were found in one sample sequenced in a study of cytomegalovirus exposure and HLA in healthy donors (TCRdb year 2017). The library was obtained by the immunoSEQ multiplex PCR assay. The table was pulled from immuneACCESS by TCRdb, which kept in-frame rearrangements only. Such tables lose some clones; where checked, under half of the loss comes from unresolved V genes, and the rest has no known cause. This sample holds under 250,000 clones; approximately 87% were observed only once. The ten largest clones represent 2.5% to 3% of the sample. The sequenced material came from PBMCs. Receptors originate from a man aged 18-30 years in good health and CMV-seronegative.

Written as DNA, the CDR3 is TGTGCCAGCAGCCCGACAGAGGGACAGGGCGCGGGTACGCAGTATTTT. It specifies CASSPTEGQGAGTQYF. The V and J genes are TRBV13 and TRBJ2-3; 9 bases are shared with TRBD1. J was trimmed by 8 bases and V by 5 bases; bases with no gene match: 14. Looked up from germline, CDR1 is PRHDT and CDR2 is FYEKMQ (reference sequence). The CDR3 has 16 residues.

V is TRBV30 and J is TRBJ2-5; TRBD2 matches 12 bases. The germline gives CDR1 GTSNPN, CDR2 SVGIG (reference sequence). The CDR3 runs 16 residues. Trimming cost V 3 bases and J 3 bases; bases outside gene matches: 8. This CDR3 is CAWRPGLAGTKETQYF. CDR3 nucleotides: TGTGCCTGGAGACCCGGACTAGCGGGGACTAAAGAGACCCAGTACTTC.

The rearrangement joins TRBV30 to TRBJ1-2; D remains unclear. Looked up from germline, CDR1 is GTSNPN and CDR2 is SVGIG (reference sequence). Deletions cut 0 bases from V and 8 bases from J, with 16 bases between. The CDR3 totals 14 residues. The CDR3 bases are TGTGCCTGGAGTGTACGGAGCCGCACCTCCGGCTACACCTTC. Translating gives CAWSVRSRTSGYTF.

J is TRBJ2-2 and V is TRBV7-2; 8 nucleotides line up with TRBD2. Germline V gene sequence: CDR1 SGHTA, CDR2 FQGNSA. CDR3 size: 16 residues. J was trimmed by 3 bases and V by 5 bases; bases with no gene match: 8. The CDR3 loop is CASSRTAGGYTGELFF. As DNA, the CDR3 is TGTGCCAGCAGCCGTACGGCGGGAGGTTACACCGGGGAGCTGTTTTTT.

The chain links TRBV4-1 to TRBJ1-5, with D maybe TRBD1 (6 bases). V lost 4 bases to trimming and J lost 3 bases, with 13 bases between them. Germline CDR1 MGHRA, CDR2 YSYEKL. CDR3 length: 15 residues. CDR3 region: CASSPAGQNNQPQHF. For the CDR3, the DNA is TGCGCCAGCAGCCCAGCCGGACAGAACAATCAGCCCCAGCATTTT.

This clone was observed a single time. The chain employs TRBV25-1 and TRBJ2-1, with 7 bases aligning to TRBD2. This CDR3 region has 16 residues. Germline V gives CDR1 MGHDK, CDR2 SYGVNS. The V and J ends lost 11 bases and 6 bases, in that order; junction bases with no gene match: 19. CDR3 residues: CALPRKGRGNRNEQFF. The DNA of the CDR3 is TGTGCCCTGCCCAGGAAAGGGCGGGGGAACCGCAATGAGCAGTTCTTC.

The gene calls are TRBV13 and TRBJ2-1; D might be TRBD2 (7 bases). The CDR3 contains 11 residues. Germline CDR1 and CDR2: PRHDT and FYEKMQ (reference sequence). The V end lost 5 bases, the J end lost 12 bases, and 11 bases lay between the germline ends. CDR3 nucleotide sequence: TGTGCCAGCAGCCCCGGGGGGCCGCAGTTCTTC. Translated: CASSPGGPQFF.

The V gene is TRBV5-4, the J gene TRBJ2-7; tentative D call: TRBD2 (6 bases). Germline CDR1 and CDR2: SGHNT and YYREEE (reference sequence). V gave up 2 bases and J gave up 5 bases, with 17 bases separating them. The CDR3 covers 15 residues. The CDR3 spells CASSLPGLGPNEQYF. As DNA, the CDR3 is TGTGCCAGCAGCTTACCGGGACTGGGCCCCAACGAGCAGTACTTC.